A single sample is the source of the 31 T cell receptor beta chains below, sequenced in a study of T cell repertoires in cytomegalovirus infection (dated by TCRdb to between 2019 and 2020). The reads were generated on an Illumina HiSeq 1500. Using fastp trimming at Q25 and MiXCR clonotype assembly, TCRdb reanalyzed the public sequencing data and kept in-frame beta chains. Every entry covers one CDR3 protein and lists the most common genes and DNA from its rows. Present in this sample are 350,000 to 450,000 distinct CDR3 sequences, roughly 20% of which were seen just once. The ten biggest clones cover approximately 10% of the sample. Material: PBMCs. The receptors here all came from a human donor in good health (CMV status not recorded). Some clones in this sample may be carry-over from other donors' samples.

The rearrangement joins TRBV5-1 to TRBJ2-7; D is undetermined. Germline loops: CDR1 SGHRS, CDR2 YFSETQ. Trimming cost V 1 base and J 5 bases, with 13 bases left between them. The CDR3 sequence is 14 residues long. CDR3 in DNA: TGCGCCAGCAGCTTGATAGTGGTCCTCCACGAGCAGTACTTC. Translated: CASSLIVVLHEQYF.

This chain connects TRBV6-5 to TRBJ2-3; 12 nucleotides agree with TRBD2. The CDR3 loop spans 15 amino acids. Germline V CDR1 and CDR2: MNHEY, SVGAGI. V was clipped by 0 bases and J by 5 bases; unmatched bases: 0. CDR3 nucleotide sequence: TGTGCCAGCAGTTACTCGGGACTAGCGGGAGATACGCAGTATTTT. Protein sequence: CASSYSGLAGDTQYF.

This clonotype was observed a few times. The rearrangement links TRBV18 to TRBJ1-1; 8 nucleotides line up with TRBD1. From germline, CDR1 is KGHSH and CDR2 LQKENI. CDR3 length: 14 residues. The ends lost 8 bases at V and 4 bases at J; junction bases unmatched: 9. CDR3 bases: TGTGCCAGCCGCCGGGATACAGGGGGCACTGAAGCTTTCTTT. This sequence encodes CASRRDTGGTEAFF.

This sequence joins TRBV7-9 and TRBJ2-1; D perhaps matches TRBD2 (5 bases). This CDR3 has 17 residues. CDR1 is SEHNR, CDR2 FQNEAQ, per germline (reference sequence). The V gene lost 7 bases and the J gene lost 7 bases, with 26 bases spanning the gap. As DNA, the CDR3 is TGTGCCAGCACCTCGCTCTGGAGAGGGAATGAGGATAATGAGCAGTTCTTC. As protein: CASTSLWRGNEDNEQFF.

This clonotype was seen more than once but under ten times. The CDR3 bases are TGTGCCAGCAGCCTAAGCGGGGTCGGTAATTCACCCCTCCACTTT. Its protein is CASSLSGVGNSPLHF. The V call is TRBV6-6, the J call TRBJ1-6; D is undetermined. In germline, CDR1 is MNHNY, CDR2 SVGAGI (reference sequence). CDR3 length: 15 residues. Trimming left V 6 bases short and J 6 bases short, with 15 bases between.

The sample holds a few counts of this clonotype. The genes are TRBV29-1 and TRBJ1-2; TRBD1 agrees at 9 bases. The CDR3 loop spans 13 amino acids. Looked up from germline, CDR1 is SQVTM and CDR2 is ANQGSEA. CDR3 coding DNA: TGCTCCGGGACAGGGCCCATGGGGTATGGCTACACCTTC. The encoded protein is CSGTGPMGYGYTF.

This chain joins TRBV7-9 and TRBJ2-2; D is uncertain. The CDR3 consists of 13 residues. The V end was cut by 3 bases, the J end by 4 bases, with 6 bases between. The V gene's germline CDR1 is SEHNR and CDR2 FQNEAQ (reference sequence). This chain's CDR3 is CASSLATTGELFF. The CDR3 coding sequence is TGTGCCAGCAGCTTGGCAACCACCGGGGAGCTGTTTTTT.

This clonotype was found a few times. V usage is TRBV7-9 and J usage is TRBJ2-5, with TRBD1 identical over 9 bases. This CDR3 spans 19 amino acids. J lost 5 bases, V lost 5 bases, and 21 bases had no gene match. Germline V gene lookup returns CDR1 SEHNR and CDR2 FQNEAQ (reference sequence). The CDR3 loop is CASSPPRDREVSGLETQYF. Here the CDR3 DNA reads TGTGCCAGCAGCCCCCCAAGGGACAGGGAGGTGAGCGGGCTGGAGACCCAGTACTTC.

This clonotype occurred a few times. This rearrangement joins TRBV12-3 or TRBV12-4 to TRBJ1-5; 12 bases fit TRBD1. After removal of 4 bases from V and 6 bases from J, the junction contained 4 bases not matched to a gene. CDR3 length: 15 residues. The CDR3 coding sequence is TGTGCCAGCAGTTCCGGGACAGGGGGCCTTCAGCCCCAGCATTTT. Translated, it gives CASSSGTGGLQPQHF.

This clonotype was found a few times. V is TRBV4-3 and J is TRBJ2-4; no clear D. The ends were cut back, 0 bases at V and 0 bases at J, with 9 bases in the middle. Looked up from germline, CDR1 is LGHNA and CDR2 is YSLEER. This CDR3 is built from 16 residues. CDR3 sequence (DNA): TGCGCCAGCAGCCAAGATTGGAGTCTAGCCAAAAACATTCAGTACTTC. Residues: CASSQDWSLAKNIQYF.

At least ten counts were recorded for this clonotype. V and J are TRBV7-2 and TRBJ2-1, with D possibly being TRBD1 (6 bases). V was pared by 5 bases and J by 7 bases, with 21 bases between. The length of the CDR3 is 16 residues. Per the germline V gene, CDR1 is SGHTA and CDR2 is FQGNSA. CDR3 nucleotide sequence: TGTGCCAGCAGCCCCAGGGCAGGGGAAATCAGAAATGAGCAGTTCTTC. It is translated as CASSPRAGEIRNEQFF.

Of note for this clonotype: Germline is not matched at one junction end, which may reflect a read error. The J gene is TRBJ2-3, the V gene TRBV5-3; the D is unclear. TRBV5-3 is identified as an open reading frame with a role that is uncertain. The CDR3 loop spans 15 amino acids. CDR3 DNA: TGTGCCAGCAGCTTAACTGTAACTAGCACAGATACGCAGTATTTT. Translated, it gives CASSLTVTSTDTQYF.

A few counts support this clonotype. The chain couples TRBV5-5 to TRBJ2-2, with 7 bases that match TRBD1. CDR3 length: 15 residues. Unmatched junction bases numbered 4, after V lost 4 bases and J lost 1 base. Germline V lookup: CDR1 SGHKS, CDR2 YYEKEE (reference sequence). The CDR3 DNA reads as TGTGCCAGCAGCCTGGGGACAGAGAACACCGGGGAGCTGTTTTTT. Its translation is CASSLGTENTGELFF. Supplemented by reference TRBV5-5 and TRBJ2-2, the full variable domain reads DAGVTQSPTHLIKTRGQQVTLRCSPISGHKSVSWYQQVLGQGPQFIFQYYEKEERGRGNFPDRFSARQFPNYSSELNVNALLLGDSALYLCASSLGTENTGELFFGEGSRLTVL.

The rearrangement links TRBV7-8 to TRBJ1-1, with D perhaps TRBD1 (6 bases). The V end lost 7 bases, the J end lost 8 bases, and 17 bases lay between the germline ends. CDR3 size: 13 residues. The germline gives CDR1 SGHVS, CDR2 FQNEAQ. The CDR3 loop is CASTKREGGEAFF. In DNA, the CDR3 is TGTGCCAGCACCAAAAGGGAGGGGGGGGAAGCTTTCTTT.

This clonotype was observed many times. The chain has TRBV7-2 and TRBJ2-7, with 9 positions matching TRBD2. Germline CDR1 is SGHTA and CDR2 is FQGNSA. This CDR3 has 15 amino acids. V dropped 3 bases and J dropped 5; count of bases not matched to a gene: 8. CDR3 in amino acids: CASSFPGLAPHEQYF. As DNA, the CDR3 is TGTGCCAGCAGCTTCCCGGGACTAGCTCCCCACGAGCAGTACTTC.

The CDR3 DNA is TGTGCCAGCAGCTTAGTCGCAGCCTACACTGAAGCTTTCTTT. Translation: CASSLVAAYTEAFF. The gene calls are TRBV7-2 and TRBJ1-1; D uncertain. The germline V gene encodes CDR1 SGHTA and CDR2 FQGNSA. The CDR3 spans 14 residues. V lost 1 base and J 3 bases, leaving 9 bases between the germline ends.

The rearrangement joins TRBV5-1 to TRBJ1-1, with unresolved D. The CDR3 covers 13 residues. CDR1 is SGHRS and CDR2 is YFSETQ in the germline V gene. Trimming stripped 0 bases from V and 3 bases from J, with 6 bases between. CDR3 sequence: CASSLGYDTEAFF. For the CDR3, the DNA is TGCGCCAGCAGCTTGGGATACGACACTGAAGCTTTCTTT.

The chain is built from TRBV7-2 and TRBJ2-3; no clear D gene. Germline V lookup: CDR1 SGHTA, CDR2 FQGNSA. The V and J ends lost 5 bases and 1 base respectively, with 13 bases between them. The CDR3 spans 15 residues. CDR3 protein: CASSPSGWGTDTQYF. The CDR3 region has the DNA TGTGCCAGCAGCCCTTCCGGGTGGGGCACAGATACGCAGTATTTT. The entire variable domain, with the rest obtained from reference TRBV7-2 and TRBJ2-3, is as follows: GAGVSQSPSNKVTEKGKDVELRCDPISGHTALYWYRQSLGQGLEFLIYFQGNSAPDKSGLPSDRFSAERTGGSVSTLTIQRTQQEDSAVYLCASSPSGWGTDTQYFGPGTRLTVL.

Notes on this clonotype: At one of its ends the junction is not consistent with the germline gene, which may arise from a read error. The J gene is TRBJ1-1, the V gene TRBV12-3 or TRBV12-4; no clear D. The CDR3 has 15 amino acids. The chain's CDR3 is CASSLSPVTNTEALF. Here the CDR3 DNA reads TGTGCCAGCAGTTTATCGCCCGTTACGAACACTGAAGCTTTATTT.

V usage is TRBV10-3 and J usage is TRBJ2-1; 8 positions match TRBD2. The CDR3 has 16 residues. J lost 2 bases, V lost 0 bases, and 3 bases had no gene match. Looked up from germline, CDR1 is ENHRY and CDR2 is SYGVKD. In nucleotides, the CDR3 is TGTGCCATCAGTGAGTCGGACGGGAGGGCCTACAATGAGCAGTTCTTC. As protein: CAISESDGRAYNEQFF.

This clonotype came up many times. The rearrangement uses TRBV12-3 or TRBV12-4 and TRBJ1-2; tentatively, D is TRBD1 (5 bases). The CDR3 is 15 residues long. V gave up 0 bases and J gave up 4 bases, with 12 bases separating them. CDR3 protein: CASSLASSGSYGYTF. In nucleotides, the CDR3 is TGTGCCAGCAGTTTAGCGTCGTCAGGGTCCTATGGCTACACCTTC.

This chain links TRBV5-5 with TRBJ2-3; no clear D gene. The V gene lost 4 bases and the J gene lost 8 bases, with 14 bases spanning the gap. This CDR3 has 13 amino acids. The germline V gene encodes CDR1 SGHKS and CDR2 YYEKEE (reference sequence). In nucleotides, the CDR3 is TGTGCCAGCAGCCCGGTGGGCATCGTTACGCAGTATTTT. Protein sequence: CASSPVGIVTQYF.

The chain links TRBV12-3 or TRBV12-4 to TRBJ2-1, with 7 bases identical to TRBD1. The CDR3 length is 13 residues. Germline trimming cut 3 bases from V and 11 bases from J; bases unmatched to any gene: 7. Here the CDR3 DNA reads TGTGCCAGCAGTTTTCCCCGACAGGGTCAGCAGTTCTTC. Protein: CASSFPRQGQQFF.

The chain carries TRBV27 and TRBJ2-6, with D unresolved. The germline V and J ends were trimmed by 4 bases and 4 bases, with 11 bases remaining between them. In germline, CDR1 is MNHEY, CDR2 SMNVEV (reference sequence). This CDR3 is built from 15 residues. The CDR3 loop is CASSSARLGANVLTF. The CDR3 DNA reads TGTGCCAGCAGTTCGGCGAGGTTGGGGGCCAACGTCCTGACTTTC.

V and J are TRBV19 and TRBJ1-5; no clear D. There are 11 residues in the CDR3. V lost 4 bases to trimming and J lost 12 bases, with 10 bases between them. Germline CDR1 reads LNHDA; CDR2 reads SQIVND (reference sequence). The CDR3 coding sequence is TGTGCCAGTAGTAACCGGCCCCGCCAGCATTTT. It specifies CASSNRPRQHF.

This clonotype appeared a few times. The chain employs TRBV2 and TRBJ1-4; D not certain. The CDR3 runs 14 residues. V was shortened by 4 bases and J by 6 bases, with 12 bases between the two germline ends. Germline values: CDR1 SNHLY, CDR2 FYNNEI. The CDR3 sequence is CASSVRKRDEKLFF. CDR3 nucleotide sequence: TGTGCCAGCAGTGTTAGGAAACGGGATGAAAAACTGTTTTTT.

The V call is TRBV6-2 or TRBV6-3, the J call TRBJ2-5; 7 bases fit TRBD1. CDR1 is MNHEY and CDR2 is SVGEGT in the germline V gene. CDR3 length: 14 residues. Trimming at V came to 5 bases and at J to 5 bases, leaving 8 bases not matched to a gene. The CDR3, as DNA: TGTGCCAGCAGTGCGAGGGGGCTTCGGGAGACCCAGTACTTC. Protein product: CASSARGLRETQYF.

This chain uses TRBV12-3 or TRBV12-4 with TRBJ1-2, with a tentative D call TRBD1 (5 bases). V was shortened by 3 bases and J by 4 bases, with 9 bases between the two germline ends. CDR3 size: 13 residues. The CDR3 reads CASSFQGAYGYTF. Written as DNA, the CDR3 is TGTGCCAGCAGTTTCCAGGGTGCCTATGGCTACACCTTC.

The V gene is TRBV7-9, the J gene TRBJ2-3; D unclear. Germline V CDR1 and CDR2: SEHNR, FQNEAQ (reference sequence). This CDR3 region has 15 residues. V was pared by 5 bases and J by 0 bases, with 12 bases between. DNA for the CDR3: TGTGCCAGCAGCCCCGGAGAGTGGAGCACAGATACGCAGTATTTT. Its protein product is CASSPGEWSTDTQYF.

The V call is TRBV6-6, the J call TRBJ1-5; 7 bases agree with TRBD1. The V gene's germline CDR1 is MNHNY and CDR2 SVGAGI (reference sequence). Trimming removed 6 bases from V and 5 bases from J; junction bases left unmatched: 10. The CDR3 contains 15 residues. CDR3 amino acids: CASRKGQVLDQPQHF. CDR3 bases: TGTGCCAGCAGAAAAGGACAGGTGTTAGATCAGCCCCAGCATTTT.

V and J are TRBV7-9 and TRBJ2-1, with D tentatively TRBD2 (6 bases). V lost 4 bases and J 9 bases, leaving 16 bases between the germline ends. The CDR3 contains 14 residues. Germline CDR1 is SEHNR and CDR2 is FQNEAQ (reference sequence). The CDR3 sequence: CASSYGLSGGEQFF. In DNA form, the CDR3 reads TGTGCCAGCAGCTATGGACTATCTGGGGGTGAGCAGTTCTTC.